One sample yielded the 27 T cell receptor beta chains listed below, sequenced in a study of technical replicates of blood from several donors. Repertoires were generated with immunoSEQ multiplex PCR, while TCRdb's copy carries only in-frame clones and drops some. Of about 75,000 clones listed, roughly 92% were seen once; the top ten hold approximately 4.8%. Sequenced input: PBMCs. All receptors come from a human donor in good health. Some clones in this sample may be carry-over from other donors' samples.

The count of this clone is one. The rearrangement joins TRBV7-9 to TRBJ2-3; D remains ambiguous. Germline V gives CDR1 SEHNR, CDR2 FQNEAQ (reference sequence). CDR3 length: 16 residues. Trimming removed 3 bases from V and 0 bases from J, with 13 bases in between. The CDR3 nucleotides read TGTGCCAGCAGCTTCGCTCGGAGATTGAGCACAGATACGCAGTATTTT. Translating gives CASSFARRLSTDTQYF.

The genes are TRBV27 and TRBJ2-7; D gene uncertain. CDR1 and CDR2 from the germline V gene are MNHEY and SMNVEV (reference sequence). Trimming cost V 10 bases and J 0 bases, with 16 bases left between them. This CDR3 is 14 amino acids long. The CDR3 coding sequence is TGTGCCACCCATGCAATCGCTAGCTCCTACGAGCAGTACTTC. Protein product: CATHAIASSYEQYF.

The CDR3 DNA reads as TGTGCCAGCTCACCAATCGAAAGTCAGACCTACGAGCAGTACTTC. It specifies CASSPIESQTYEQYF. The chain uses TRBV18 and TRBJ2-7; no clear D gene. This CDR3 spans 15 amino acids. The V gene lost 2 bases and the J gene lost 2 bases, with 13 bases spanning the gap. CDR1 and CDR2 from the germline V gene are KGHSH and LQKENI.

This rearrangement joins TRBV10-3 to TRBJ1-1; 8 nucleotides agree with TRBD1. The CDR3 covers 15 residues. V was clipped by 5 bases and J by 1 base; unmatched bases: 6. Germline-derived CDR1 and CDR2 are ENHRY and SYGVKD. The CDR3 sequence: CAISKTGTGNTEAFF. The DNA for the CDR3 is TGTGCCATCAGTAAAACCGGGACAGGGAACACTGAAGCTTTCTTT.

This chain links TRBV7-2 with TRBJ1-1, with unresolved D. V lost 5 bases to trimming and J lost 4 bases, with 11 bases between them. The germline gives CDR1 SGHTA, CDR2 FQGNSA. CDR3 length equals 13 residues. CDR3 in amino acids: CASSLGISTEAFF. The CDR3 bases are TGTGCCAGCAGCCTCGGGATTTCCACTGAAGCTTTCTTT.

V usage is TRBV2 and J usage is TRBJ2-1; tentative D call: TRBD2 (7 bases). This CDR3 has 14 residues. V lost 6 bases and J 7 bases, leaving 16 bases between the germline ends. Looked up from germline, CDR1 is SNHLY and CDR2 is FYNNEI. The CDR3 bases are TGTGCCAGCAGAGGGGGAGGGTCCTTTAATGAGCAGTTCTTC. As protein: CASRGGGSFNEQFF. The whole variable domain, remainder taken from reference TRBV2 and TRBJ2-1, is EPEVTQTPSHQVTQMGQEVILRCVPISNHLYFYWYRQILGQKVEFLVSFYNNEISEKSEIFDDQFSVERPDGSNFTLKIRSTKLEDSAMYFCASRGGGSFNEQFFGPGTRLTVL.

This clone has a single count. V is TRBV5-6 and J is TRBJ1-1; perhaps TRBD1 as D (5 bases). V gave up 0 bases and J gave up 4 bases, with 16 bases separating them. Germline CDR1 and CDR2: SGHDT and YYEEEE. The CDR3 is 16 residues long. CDR3 DNA sequence: TGTGCCAGCAGCTTGGGGCCGGGGGGGTTAACCACTGAAGCTTTCTTT. Protein sequence: CASSLGPGGLTTEAFF.

V gene TRBV4-1 combines with J gene TRBJ2-1, with 13 bases lining up with TRBD2. The V and J ends lost 3 bases and 5 bases, in that order; junction bases with no gene match: 22. The CDR3 loop spans 22 amino acids. Per the germline V gene, CDR1 is MGHRA and CDR2 is YSYEKL. The CDR3 here is CASSQAPGQGTSGGARNNEQFF. In DNA form, the CDR3 reads TGCGCCAGCAGCCAGGCGCCGGGACAGGGAACTAGCGGGGGGGCCCGCAACAATGAGCAGTTCTTC.

This clone showed up just once. This chain uses TRBV5-6 with TRBJ2-7; D is ambiguous. This CDR3 region has 14 residues. Germline V gene lookup returns CDR1 SGHDT and CDR2 YYEEEE. Trimming removed 1 base from V and 2 bases from J, with 10 bases in between. The CDR3 protein is CASSLYSETYEQYF. The CDR3 DNA reads as TGTGCCAGCAGCTTGTACTCCGAAACCTACGAGCAGTACTTC.

The V call is TRBV5-1, the J call TRBJ1-4; D call uncertain. The germline V gene encodes CDR1 SGHRS and CDR2 YFSETQ. Between the trimmed V and J ends, which lost 0 bases and 7 bases, there was a span of 10 bases. This CDR3 contains 14 residues. The CDR3 DNA reads as TGCGCCAGCAGCTTGGGTCAGGAAAGTGAAAAACTGTTTTTT. Translating gives CASSLGQESEKLFF. Variable domain in full (rest from reference TRBV5-1 and TRBJ1-4): KAGVTQTPRYLIKTRGQQVTLSCSPISGHRSVSWYQQTPGQGLQFLFEYFSETQRNKGNFPGRFSGRQFSNSRSEMNVSTLELGDSALYLCASSLGQESEKLFFGSGTQLSVL.

The chain uses TRBV7-2 and TRBJ2-3, with D possibly TRBD2 on 5 matching bases. Per germline, CDR1 SGHTA and CDR2 FQGNSA. The length of the CDR3 is 15 residues. Trimming left V 4 bases short and J 2 bases short, with 13 bases between. The CDR3 nucleotides are TGTGCCAGCAGCTCCGCTAGCCCACTCACAGATACGCAGTATTTT. This translates into CASSSASPLTDTQYF.

The chain couples TRBV7-3 to TRBJ2-3, with D perhaps TRBD2 (5 bases). The CDR3 contains 15 residues. The V gene lost 7 bases and the J gene lost 1 base, with 15 bases spanning the gap. In germline, CDR1 is SGHTA, CDR2 FQGTGA. The CDR3 DNA reads TGTGCCAGCACGGCTACTGGAGGCGGCACAGATACGCAGTATTTT. Translation gives CASTATGGGTDTQYF.

The chain has TRBV2 and TRBJ1-4; D is perhaps TRBD1 (6 bases). V lost 6 bases and J lost 4, with 12 bases in between. Per germline, CDR1 SNHLY and CDR2 FYNNEI. The CDR3 has 14 amino acids. Written as DNA, the CDR3 is TGTGCCAGCAGGATGACAGGCGGTAATGAAAAACTGTTTTTT. Encoded protein: CASRMTGGNEKLFF. The full variable domain, its missing parts supplied by reference TRBV2 and TRBJ1-4, is EPEVTQTPSHQVTQMGQEVILRCVPISNHLYFYWYRQILGQKVEFLVSFYNNEISEKSEIFDDQFSVERPDGSNFTLKIRSTKLEDSAMYFCASRMTGGNEKLFFGSGTQLSVL.

This clone was detected once. The chain links TRBV7-8 to TRBJ1-6; TRBD1 matches at 9 bases. Trimming removed 5 bases from V and 0 bases from J; junction bases left unmatched: 2. Germline CDR1 reads SGHVS; CDR2 reads FQNEAQ. The CDR3 sequence is 16 residues long. The CDR3 protein is CASSTGGSSYNSPLHF. CDR3 nucleotide sequence: TGTGCCAGCAGCACAGGGGGCAGCTCCTATAATTCACCCCTCCACTTT.

This clone was recorded a few times. The chain is built from TRBV25-1 and TRBJ1-2, with D uncertain. Germline lookup yields CDR1 MGHDK and CDR2 SYGVNS. The CDR3 has 13 amino acids. The V end was cut by 8 bases, the J end by 1 base, with 11 bases between. The chain's CDR3 is CASQQEGNYGYTF. The CDR3 DNA follows: TGTGCCAGCCAACAAGAGGGTAACTATGGCTACACCTTC.

The chain has TRBV7-6 and TRBJ2-7, with D tentatively TRBD1 (6 bases). The V and J ends lost 5 bases and 3 bases respectively, with 14 bases between them. Germline lookup yields CDR1 SGHVS and CDR2 FNYEAQ. This CDR3 region has 14 residues. CDR3 sequence: CASSARDTGYEQYF. The CDR3 DNA reads TGTGCCAGCAGCGCCCGGGACACAGGCTACGAGCAGTACTTC.

The chain links TRBV4-2 to TRBJ2-3, with 9 bases identical to TRBD2. The ends lost 3 bases at V and 2 bases at J; junction bases unmatched: 6. The CDR3 is 16 residues long. The V gene's germline CDR1 is LGHNA and CDR2 YNFKEQ. The CDR3 sequence: CASSHGGTSNTDTQYF. CDR3 in DNA: TGTGCCAGCAGCCATGGCGGGACTAGCAACACAGATACGCAGTATTTT.

The chain couples TRBV2 to TRBJ2-3; TRBD2 matches 12 bases. Germline loops: CDR1 SNHLY, CDR2 FYNNEI. Trimming took 6 bases from V and 0 from J; bases not matched to a gene: 10. CDR3 length: 18 amino acids. CDR3 loop: CASRVTSGGPFSTDTQYF. CDR3 in DNA: TGTGCCAGCAGGGTGACTAGCGGGGGCCCCTTTAGCACAGATACGCAGTATTTT.

The CDR3: CASSLRLEQYF. The CDR3 DNA follows: TGTGCCAGCAGCCTACGACTAGAGCAGTACTTC. V is TRBV7-8 and J is TRBJ2-7; D perhaps matches TRBD2 (5 bases). This CDR3 spans 11 amino acids. V was pared by 5 bases and J by 7 bases, with 9 bases between. Germline CDR1 is SGHVS and CDR2 is FQNEAQ.

The chain combines TRBV6-1 with TRBJ2-3; TRBD2 might be the D (6 bases). The germline V and J ends were trimmed by 11 bases and 2 bases, with 20 bases remaining between them. Germline values: CDR1 MNHNS, CDR2 SASEGT. This CDR3 contains 15 residues. DNA of the CDR3: TGTGCCTCCCGGGGGAGCCGGGGTAACACAGATACGCAGTATTTT. Amino acid sequence: CASRGSRGNTDTQYF.

This chain uses TRBV9 with TRBJ2-1, with 7 bases identical to TRBD2. CDR1 is SGDLS and CDR2 is YYNGEE in the germline V gene. Trimming took 2 bases from V and 4 from J; bases not matched to a gene: 6. The CDR3 sequence is 15 residues long. CDR3 loop: CASSVAGEEYNEQFF. CDR3 sequence (DNA): TGTGCCAGCAGCGTGGCGGGAGAGGAGTACAATGAGCAGTTCTTC.

This clone was detected only once. The chain employs TRBV7-9 and TRBJ2-1, with D possibly matching TRBD2 (6 bases). Germline V CDR1 and CDR2: SEHNR, FQNEAQ (reference sequence). This CDR3 contains 13 residues. The V end lost 8 bases, the J end lost 3 bases, and 11 bases lay between the germline ends. CDR3 sequence reads: CASRARGYNEQFF. The DNA for the CDR3 is TGTGCCAGCCGTGCGCGGGGCTACAATGAGCAGTTCTTC. The whole variable domain, filled in from reference TRBV7-9 and TRBJ2-1, reads DTGVSQNPRHKITKRGQNVTFRCDPISEHNRLYWYRQTLGQGPEFLTYFQNEAQLEKSRLLSDRFSAERPKGSFSTLEIQRTEQGDSAMYLCASRARGYNEQFFGPGTRLTVL.

The chain has TRBV4-3 and TRBJ2-7; D gene unclear. The V end was cut by 0 bases, the J end by 3 bases, with 12 bases between. This CDR3 has 15 residues. Germline assignment: CDR1 LGHNA and CDR2 YSLEER. DNA for the CDR3: TGCGCCAGCAGCCAAGAGGTGGCCTTACGCTACGAGCAGTACTTC. This translates into CASSQEVALRYEQYF.

This clone appeared a single time. The V and J genes are TRBV5-1 and TRBJ1-2; D possibly corresponds to TRBD1 (5 bases). The ends were cut back, 4 bases at V and 6 bases at J, with 10 bases in the middle. The CDR3 runs to 12 residues. CDR1 is SGHRS, CDR2 YFSETQ, per germline. CDR3 residues: CASSSGTDGYTF. Written as DNA, the CDR3 is TGCGCCAGCAGCAGTGGGACTGATGGCTACACCTTC.

The gene calls are TRBV2 and TRBJ2-3, with TRBD2 matching over 11 bases. V lost 5 bases, J lost 6 bases, and 13 bases stayed unmatched. From germline, CDR1 is SNHLY and CDR2 FYNNEI. The CDR3 spans 17 residues. The CDR3 region is CASSTLTSGGFGDTQYF. The CDR3 coding sequence is TGTGCCAGCAGTACCCTCACTAGCGGGGGTTTCGGGGATACGCAGTATTTT.

The chain recombines TRBV6-6 with TRBJ1-2; tentatively, D is TRBD1 (6 bases). The CDR3 loop spans 13 amino acids. Germline lookup yields CDR1 MNHNY and CDR2 SVGAGI (reference sequence). The germline V and J ends were trimmed by 8 bases and 4 bases, with 14 bases remaining between them. The CDR3 sequence: CASHREGSYGYTF. In nucleotides, the CDR3 is TGTGCCAGCCACAGGGAGGGGAGCTATGGCTACACCTTC.

V gene TRBV7-9 combines with J gene TRBJ1-1; D remains ambiguous. CDR1 is SEHNR and CDR2 is FQNEAQ in the germline V gene (reference sequence). V lost 5 bases and J 1 base, leaving 11 bases between the germline ends. This CDR3 has 14 amino acids. The CDR3 here is CASSPFEGNTEAFF. CDR3 bases: TGTGCCAGCAGCCCCTTTGAGGGGAACACTGAAGCTTTCTTT.